These 30 T cell receptor beta chains were sequenced from one sample in a study of PD-L1 blockade in urothelial cancer (dated 2017 in TCRdb). Receptor amplification or capture employed the immunoSEQ multiplex PCR assay. TCRdb carries this immuneACCESS record with in-frame sequences only. Its versions omit some clonotypes, under half of them owing to an unresolved V gene in the studies checked, with the rest unexplained. Recorded for this sample are approximately 110,000 clones; around 85% of them occurred a single time. The biggest ten clones account for 2% to 2.5% of the sample. The specimen was PBMCs, collected around atezolizumab (anti-PD-L1) treatment. The receptors shown here come from a man aged 45-65 years with urothelial cancer.

The rearrangement uses TRBV18 and TRBJ1-4, with a possible D match to TRBD1 (5 bases). Trimming left V 1 base short and J 8 bases short, with 11 bases between. CDR1 and CDR2 (germline): KGHSH, LQKENI. The CDR3 runs 14 residues. Here the CDR3 reads CASSPRREFEKLFF. CDR3 nucleotide sequence: TGTGCCAGCTCACCACGCAGGGAATTCGAAAAACTGTTTTTT.

The chain carries TRBV13 and TRBJ2-1; 11 bases line up with TRBD2. The CDR3 loop spans 17 amino acids. V gave up 8 bases and J gave up 4 bases; unmatched junction bases: 13. Germline loops: CDR1 PRHDT, CDR2 FYEKMQ (reference sequence). The CDR3 DNA is TGTGCCAGCCGTCTACGAGGGGGGACTAGCGGATACAATGAGCAGTTCTTC. Translating it yields CASRLRGGTSGYNEQFF.

The chain couples TRBV19 to TRBJ2-6; TRBD1 aligns across 11 bases. Looked up from germline, CDR1 is LNHDA and CDR2 is SQIVND (reference sequence). CDR3 length equals 17 residues. With V trimmed by 7 bases and J by 0 bases, 5 bases remained unmatched. In DNA, the CDR3 is TGTGCCAGTAACGGACAGGGGGCACCCTCTGGGGCCAACGTCCTGACTTTC. It specifies CASNGQGAPSGANVLTF.

This clone was counted only a few times. The chain joins TRBV27 to TRBJ1-1, with D unresolved. Germline V gene lookup returns CDR1 MNHEY and CDR2 SMNVEV (reference sequence). This CDR3 is built from 14 residues. V was shortened by 4 bases and J by 8 bases, with 17 bases between the two germline ends. The CDR3 is CASSWQRGSREAFF. In nucleotides, the CDR3 is TGTGCCAGCAGTTGGCAGCGGGGTTCGAGGGAAGCTTTCTTT.

The V gene is TRBV5-4, the J gene TRBJ2-3; the D gene is possibly TRBD1 (5 bases). V was pared by 3 bases and J by 0 bases, with 11 bases between. The CDR3 sequence is 15 residues long. CDR1 SGHNT and CDR2 YYREEE come from the germline V gene (reference sequence). CDR3 nucleotide sequence: TGTGCCAGCAGCTCGCAGGGTCCCAGCACAGATACGCAGTATTTT. This gives the protein CASSSQGPSTDTQYF.

The chain uses TRBV30 and TRBJ2-5, with 9 bases lining up with TRBD1. V was pared by 0 bases and J by 3 bases, with 2 bases of the junction left unmatched. In germline, CDR1 is GTSNPN, CDR2 SVGIG (reference sequence). The CDR3 sequence is 14 residues long. The CDR3 reads CAWSVRQGEETQYF. In nucleotides, the CDR3 is TGTGCCTGGAGTGTACGACAGGGGGAAGAGACCCAGTACTTC. Complete variable domain (other parts from reference TRBV30 and TRBJ2-5): SQTIHQWPATLVQPVGSPLSLECTVEGTSNPNLYWYRQAAGRGLQLLFYSVGIGQISSEVPQNLSASRPQDRQFILSSKKLLLSDSGFYLCAWSVRQGEETQYFGPGTRLLVL.

V usage is TRBV5-1 and J usage is TRBJ2-1; TRBD1 matches at 10 bases. Trimming removed 4 bases from V and 6 bases from J; junction bases left unmatched: 4. The length of the CDR3 is 14 residues. CDR1 is SGHRS, CDR2 YFSETQ, per germline. CDR3 sequence reads: CASSERTGGNEQFF. The CDR3 nucleotides read TGCGCCAGCAGCGAAAGGACAGGGGGCAATGAGCAGTTCTTC.

The chain employs TRBV28 and TRBJ1-1, with D possibly matching TRBD1 (5 bases). Trimming cost V 6 bases and J 4 bases, with 24 bases left between them. Germline V gives CDR1 MDHEN, CDR2 SYDVKM. This CDR3 has 17 residues. CDR3 sequence: CASSPSSRVRRATEAFF. The CDR3 nucleotides read TGTGCCAGCAGCCCATCAAGCAGGGTCAGAAGGGCCACTGAAGCTTTCTTT.

The chain links TRBV15 to TRBJ1-1, with D hard to call. The CDR3 loop spans 17 amino acids. V lost 1 base, J lost 0 bases, and 15 bases lay in between. The germline V gene encodes CDR1 LNHNV and CDR2 YYDKDF (reference sequence). CDR3 sequence (DNA): TGTGCCACCAGCAGAGGAATTCCGCTACTAATGAACACTGAAGCTTTCTTT. Translation: CATSRGIPLLMNTEAFF.

This sequence joins TRBV7-9 and TRBJ2-1; D might be TRBD2 (5 bases). In germline, CDR1 is SEHNR, CDR2 FQNEAQ (reference sequence). V lost 4 bases and J lost 1, with 8 bases in between. CDR3 length equals 14 residues. CDR3 DNA: TGTGCCAGCAGCTCCGAGGGATCCTACAATGAGCAGTTCTTC. Translated, it gives CASSSEGSYNEQFF.

V gene TRBV28 combines with J gene TRBJ1-1, with D possibly TRBD1 on 6 matching bases. CDR1 is MDHEN and CDR2 is SYDVKM in the germline V gene. The CDR3 is 13 amino acids. Trimming left V 2 bases short and J 5 bases short, with 9 bases between. CDR3 DNA sequence: TGTGCCAGCAGTTTACCCGGGACAACTGAAGCTTTCTTT. Its protein is CASSLPGTTEAFF.

V and J are TRBV27 and TRBJ1-1, with D possibly matching TRBD1 (6 bases). Per the germline V gene, CDR1 is MNHEY and CDR2 is SMNVEV (reference sequence). Trimming shortened V by 3 bases and J by 2 bases, and 10 bases separated the two germline ends. The CDR3 extends over 14 amino acids. The CDR3 is CASSLTGTNTEAFF. The DNA of the CDR3 is TGTGCCAGCAGTTTGACAGGAACAAACACTGAAGCTTTCTTT.

The rearrangement joins TRBV28 to TRBJ1-5; 8 bases match TRBD1. V dropped 5 bases and J dropped 7; count of bases not matched to a gene: 25. CDR1 and CDR2 (germline): MDHEN, SYDVKM. This CDR3 has 20 residues. Written as DNA, the CDR3 is TGTGCCAGCAGTCCCCGGACAGGGAAAACTATTATAGCAATCAACCAGCCCCAGCATTTT. Its translation: CASSPRTGKTIIAINQPQHF.

This clone was seen a single time. The rearrangement uses TRBV4-1 and TRBJ2-3; 8 bases fit TRBD2. Germline CDR1 and CDR2: MGHRA and YSYEKL. The CDR3 spans 15 residues. J gave up 5 bases and V 11 bases, and 15 bases lay outside the gene matches. CDR3 region: CAASKSSGSLDTQYF. In DNA form, the CDR3 reads TGCGCCGCGTCCAAGTCCAGCGGGAGCCTAGATACGCAGTATTTT.

The chain uses TRBV11-2 and TRBJ1-4, with TRBD1 identical over 8 bases. This CDR3 is built from 18 residues. The germline V gene has CDR1 SGHAT and CDR2 FQNNGV. Trimming took 3 bases from V and 1 from J; bases not matched to a gene: 10. CDR3 DNA sequence: TGTGCCAGCAGCTTGGTGTGGCAGGGGGCAGGAACTAATGAAAAACTGTTTTTT. This sequence encodes CASSLVWQGAGTNEKLFF.

This clone was recorded at least ten times. The chain uses TRBV19 and TRBJ2-3; D is ambiguous. The CDR3 sequence is 18 residues long. The V end was cut by 4 bases, the J end by 0 bases, with 20 bases between. Germline CDR1 and CDR2: LNHDA and SQIVND (reference sequence). The CDR3 sequence: CASSTALIFLTSTDTQYF. The DNA of the CDR3 is TGTGCCAGTAGTACCGCGCTTATATTCTTGACTAGCACAGATACGCAGTATTTT.

The J gene is TRBJ1-1, the V gene TRBV9; D gene uncertain. Per the germline V gene, CDR1 is SGDLS and CDR2 is YYNGEE. The CDR3 is 13 amino acids. The germline V and J ends were trimmed by 0 bases and 3 bases, with 6 bases remaining between them. CDR3 bases: TGTGCCAGCAGCGTAGACAGCTACACTGAAGCTTTCTTT. Translation gives CASSVDSYTEAFF.

In DNA, the CDR3 is TGTGCCAGCAGCGAACTCTTTGCGGGAGGTTCTTACGAGCAGTACTTC. This translates into CASSELFAGGSYEQYF. V usage is TRBV7-8 and J usage is TRBJ2-7; the match to TRBD2 covers 8 bases. There are 16 residues in the CDR3. The V segment lost 5 bases and the J segment 4 bases; nucleotides outside the gene matches: 13. Germline CDR1 reads SGHVS; CDR2 reads FQNEAQ.

The table lists this clone with a few counts. The chain is built from TRBV28 and TRBJ2-1; TRBD1 matches 9 bases. CDR1 is MDHEN, CDR2 SYDVKM, per germline. This CDR3 is 14 amino acids long. Losses at the gene ends were 5 bases for V and 14 bases for J; bases not matched to a gene: 13. CDR3 sequence: CASSGTGGWGDKFF. For the CDR3, the DNA is TGTGCCAGCAGTGGTACAGGGGGCTGGGGCGATAAGTTCTTC.

V usage is TRBV18 and J usage is TRBJ1-2; unclear D gene. From germline, CDR1 is KGHSH and CDR2 LQKENI. This CDR3 spans 14 amino acids. The germline V and J ends were trimmed by 5 bases and 3 bases, with 13 bases remaining between them. The CDR3 DNA is TGTGCCAGCTCATCAACGTCCTCAGACTATGGCTACACCTTC. This gives the protein CASSSTSSDYGYTF.

The chain joins TRBV14 to TRBJ2-1; maybe TRBD2 (6 bases). With 4 bases removed from V and 5 bases from J, the gap between germline ends came to 21 bases. The CDR3 extends over 17 amino acids. Germline V gene lookup returns CDR1 SGHDN and CDR2 FVKESK. CDR3 loop: CASSRNDGTRKNNEQFF. The DNA of the CDR3 is TGTGCCAGCAGCCGAAATGACGGGACTCGCAAGAACAATGAGCAGTTCTTC.

This chain joins TRBV28 and TRBJ1-1, with 7 positions matching TRBD1. This CDR3 has 14 residues. CDR1 and CDR2 from the germline V gene are MDHEN and SYDVKM. Unmatched junction bases numbered 8, after V lost 1 base and J lost 9 bases. The CDR3 coding sequence is TGTGCCAGCAGTTTATCTTGGTCGAGGGGGCAAGCTTTCTTT. It encodes CASSLSWSRGQAFF.

The chain uses TRBV11-2 and TRBJ1-2; 7 bases are shared with TRBD1. The CDR3 covers 15 residues. Germline CDR1 SGHAT, CDR2 FQNNGV. The V segment lost 6 bases and the J segment 2 bases; nucleotides outside the gene matches: 9. For the CDR3, the DNA is TGTGCCAGCAGAACCACAGGGGCGCAGAACTATGGCTACACCTTC. Protein: CASRTTGAQNYGYTF.

The chain links TRBV7-9 to TRBJ2-2, with 9 nucleotides matching TRBD2. This CDR3 contains 15 residues. Looked up from germline, CDR1 is SEHNR and CDR2 is FQNEAQ (reference sequence). The ends lost 4 bases at V and 7 bases at J; junction bases unmatched: 7. The CDR3 coding sequence is TGTGCCAGCAGCTCCGCGGGAGGGCCGGTCGGGGAGCTGTTTTTT. It codes for CASSSAGGPVGELFF.

This clone appeared once. The chain links TRBV6-1 to TRBJ2-1; 8 bases are shared with TRBD2. The CDR3 covers 15 residues. CDR1 is MNHNS, CDR2 SASEGT, per germline. V trimming: 6 bases; J trimming: 8 bases; junction bases outside the gene matches: 12. The CDR3 DNA sequence: TGTGCCAGCAGCTCGGGACTAGGAAGGAGCGATGAGCAGTTCTTC. This sequence encodes CASSSGLGRSDEQFF.

The gene calls are TRBV18 and TRBJ1-3; 7 nucleotides agree with TRBD1. Germline CDR1 KGHSH, CDR2 LQKENI. V lost 4 bases and J lost 3; bases outside the gene matches: 9. The CDR3 runs to 16 residues. CDR3: CASSLTGVPFGNTIYF. In DNA form, the CDR3 reads TGTGCCAGCTCACTTACAGGGGTGCCGTTTGGAAACACCATATATTTT. The full variable domain, with the rest looked up from reference TRBV18 and TRBJ1-3, is NAGVMQNPRHLVRRRGQEARLRCSPMKGHSHVYWYRQLPEEGLKFMVYLQKENIIDESGMPKERFSAEFPKEGPSILRIQQVVRGDSAAYFCASSLTGVPFGNTIYFGEGSWLTVV.

The chain carries TRBV28 and TRBJ2-2, with a tentative D call TRBD2 (5 bases). CDR1 is MDHEN, CDR2 SYDVKM, per germline. CDR3 length: 15 residues. V gave up 6 bases and J gave up 4 bases, with 15 bases separating them. The CDR3 region is CASRPFGKGTGELFF. CDR3 nucleotides: TGTGCCAGCAGGCCTTTCGGGAAAGGCACCGGGGAGCTGTTTTTT. Together with reference TRBV28 and TRBJ2-2, the CDR3 gives the full variable domain: DVKVTQSSRYLVKRTGEKVFLECVQDMDHENMFWYRQDPGLGLRLIYFSYDVKMKEKGDIPEGYSVSREKKERFSLILESASTNQTSMYLCASRPFGKGTGELFFGEGSRLTVL.

J is TRBJ2-7 and V is TRBV5-6; the D gene is possibly TRBD2 (6 bases). The germline V gene has CDR1 SGHDT and CDR2 YYEEEE. The CDR3 length is 14 residues. V gave up 2 bases and J gave up 2 bases, with 11 bases separating them. CDR3 DNA sequence: TGTGCCAGCAGCTTACCGGGGGAAGCCTACGAGCAGTACTTC. Protein sequence: CASSLPGEAYEQYF. The complete variable domain, with remaining parts taken from reference TRBV5-6 and TRBJ2-7, reads DAGVTQSPTHLIKTRGQQVTLRCSPKSGHDTVSWYQQALGQGPQFIFQYYEEEERQRGNFPDRFSGHQFPNYSSELNVNALLLGDSALYLCASSLPGEAYEQYFGPGTRLTVT.

The rearrangement links TRBV11-2 to TRBJ2-3; 9 nucleotides line up with TRBD1. CDR1 and CDR2 (germline): SGHAT, FQNNGV. The CDR3 runs to 15 residues. Losses at the gene ends were 3 bases for V and 2 bases for J; bases not matched to a gene: 3. The CDR3 spells CASSFYRGLTDTQYF. CDR3 DNA sequence: TGTGCCAGCAGCTTCTACAGGGGGCTCACAGATACGCAGTATTTT.

This clone was detected once. The chain is built from TRBV7-9 and TRBJ1-3, with a tentative D call TRBD1 (6 bases). CDR1 SEHNR and CDR2 FQNEAQ come from the germline V gene (reference sequence). With 5 bases removed from V and 3 bases from J, the gap between germline ends came to 14 bases. The CDR3 is 15 amino acids. In DNA, the CDR3 is TGTGCCAGCAGCCTGGGGGGGGCGCTTGGAAACACCATATATTTT. This codes for CASSLGGALGNTIYF.